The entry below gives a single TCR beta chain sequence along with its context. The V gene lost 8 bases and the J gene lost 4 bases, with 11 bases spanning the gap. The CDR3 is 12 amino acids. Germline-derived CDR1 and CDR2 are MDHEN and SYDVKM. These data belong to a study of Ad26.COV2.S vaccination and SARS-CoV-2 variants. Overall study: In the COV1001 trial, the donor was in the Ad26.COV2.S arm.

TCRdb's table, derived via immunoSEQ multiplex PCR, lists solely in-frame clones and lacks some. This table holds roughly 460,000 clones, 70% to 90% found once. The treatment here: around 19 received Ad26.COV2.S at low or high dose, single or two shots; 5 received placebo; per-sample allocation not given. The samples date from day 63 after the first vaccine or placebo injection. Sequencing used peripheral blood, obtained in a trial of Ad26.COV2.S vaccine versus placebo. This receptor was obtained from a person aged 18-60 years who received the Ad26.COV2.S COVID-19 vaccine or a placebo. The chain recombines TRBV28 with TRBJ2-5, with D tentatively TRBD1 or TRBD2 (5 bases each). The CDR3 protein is CASGAGRETQYF. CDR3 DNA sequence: TGTGCCAGCGGAGCAGGGAGAGAGACCCAGTACTTC.